This T cell receptor (beta chain) was sequenced in a study of blood T cell repertoires in COVID-19. Study-level information: T cells, B-cell-depleted T cells, or PBMCs provided the cDNA or gDNA that served as material.

Recruited during active infection, patients (from Seattle) were subsequently followed longitudinally. Trimming cost V 0 bases and J 5 bases, with 4 bases left between them. From germline, CDR1 is LNHNV and CDR2 YYDKDF (reference sequence). CDR3 length: 12 amino acids. Original data processing: The authors estimated nucleated cell counts from reference gene primer amplification. Assay used: immunoSEQ multiplex PCR; TCRdb lists only in-frame clones, some missing. D and trimming were read from the DNA, whereas the V and J calls and clone size are those reported in that table. The data contain tens of thousands of clones, roughly 84% of them singletons.

The sequenced sample was peripheral blood. The chain couples TRBV15 to TRBJ2-5; D is ambiguous. The clonotype comes from a young man with COVID-19, enrolled during active disease. The CDR3 bases are TGTGCCACCAGCAGAGATGAGGAGACCCAGTACTTC. It specifies CATSRDEETQYF.